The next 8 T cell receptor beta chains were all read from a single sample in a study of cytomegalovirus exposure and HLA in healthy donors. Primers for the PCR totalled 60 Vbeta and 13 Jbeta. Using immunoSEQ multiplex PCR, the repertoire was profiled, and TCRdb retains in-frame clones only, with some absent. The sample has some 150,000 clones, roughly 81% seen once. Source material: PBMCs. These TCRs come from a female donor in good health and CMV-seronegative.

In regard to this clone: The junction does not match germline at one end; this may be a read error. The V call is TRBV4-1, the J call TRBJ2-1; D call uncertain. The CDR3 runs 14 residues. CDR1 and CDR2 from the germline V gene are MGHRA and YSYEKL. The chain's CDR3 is CASSQDSRYNEQFF. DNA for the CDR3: TGCGCCAGCAGTCAAGACTCCCGCTACAATGAGCAGTTCTTC.

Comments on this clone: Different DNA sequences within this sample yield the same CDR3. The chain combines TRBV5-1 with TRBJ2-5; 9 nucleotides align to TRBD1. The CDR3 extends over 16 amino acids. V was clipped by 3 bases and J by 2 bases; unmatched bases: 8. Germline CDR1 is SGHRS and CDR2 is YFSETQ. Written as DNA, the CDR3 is TGCGCCAGCAGCTGGAAGCAGACAGGGGGGCAAGAGACCCAGTACTTC. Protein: CASSWKQTGGQETQYF.

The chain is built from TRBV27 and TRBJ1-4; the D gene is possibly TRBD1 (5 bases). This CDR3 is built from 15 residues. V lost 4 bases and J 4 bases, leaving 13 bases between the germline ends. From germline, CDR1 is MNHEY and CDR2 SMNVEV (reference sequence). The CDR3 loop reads CASSSIRVDNEKLFF. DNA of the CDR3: TGTGCCAGCAGTTCCATCAGGGTTGATAATGAAAAACTGTTTTTT.

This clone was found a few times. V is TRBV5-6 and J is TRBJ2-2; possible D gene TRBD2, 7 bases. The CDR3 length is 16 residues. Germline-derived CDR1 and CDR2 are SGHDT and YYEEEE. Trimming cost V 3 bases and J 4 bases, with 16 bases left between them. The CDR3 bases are TGTGCCAGCAGCTCTGGAGGGGGGGCAACCACCGGGGAGCTGTTTTTT. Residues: CASSSGGGATTGELFF. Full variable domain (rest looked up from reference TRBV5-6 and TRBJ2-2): DAGVTQSPTHLIKTRGQQVTLRCSPKSGHDTVSWYQQALGQGPQFIFQYYEEEERQRGNFPDRFSGHQFPNYSSELNVNALLLGDSALYLCASSSGGGATTGELFFGEGSRLTVL.

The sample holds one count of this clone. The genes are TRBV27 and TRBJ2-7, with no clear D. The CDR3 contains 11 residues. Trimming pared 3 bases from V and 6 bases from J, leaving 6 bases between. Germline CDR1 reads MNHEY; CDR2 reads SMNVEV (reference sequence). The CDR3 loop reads CASSFSGEQYF. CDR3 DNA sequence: TGTGCCAGCAGTTTTTCAGGCGAGCAGTACTTC.

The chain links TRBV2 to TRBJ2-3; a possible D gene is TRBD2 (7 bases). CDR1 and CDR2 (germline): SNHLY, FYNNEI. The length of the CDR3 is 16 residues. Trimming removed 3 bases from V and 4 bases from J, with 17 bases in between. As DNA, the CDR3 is TGTGCCAGCAGTGAGGGAGGCGGGGGCTTCGCAGATACGCAGTATTTT. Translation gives CASSEGGGGFADTQYF.

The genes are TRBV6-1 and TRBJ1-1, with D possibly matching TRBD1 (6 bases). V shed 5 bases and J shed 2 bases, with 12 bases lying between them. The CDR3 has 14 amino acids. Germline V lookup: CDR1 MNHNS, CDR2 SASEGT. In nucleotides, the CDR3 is TGTGCCAGCAGTCGGACAGTTACTAACACTGAAGCTTTCTTT. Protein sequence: CASSRTVTNTEAFF.

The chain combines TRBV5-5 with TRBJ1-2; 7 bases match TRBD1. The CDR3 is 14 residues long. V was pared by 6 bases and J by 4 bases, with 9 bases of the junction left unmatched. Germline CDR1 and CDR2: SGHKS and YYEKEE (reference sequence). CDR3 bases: TGTGCCAGCACATCCGGGACAGCCGGCTATGGCTACACCTTC. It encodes CASTSGTAGYGYTF. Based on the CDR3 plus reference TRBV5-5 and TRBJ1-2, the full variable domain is DAGVTQSPTHLIKTRGQQVTLRCSPISGHKSVSWYQQVLGQGPQFIFQYYEKEERGRGNFPDRFSARQFPNYSSELNVNALLLGDSALYLCASTSGTAGYGYTFGSGTRLTVV.